These T cell receptor beta chains were read from a single sample in a study of tumor and adjacent non-tumor tissue in lung cancer. TCRdb passed the multiplex PCR reads through MiXCR, listing each CDR3 protein once. The repertoire consists of over 100,000 distinct CDR3 sequences, with 62% occurring once and the leading ten covering roughly 20%. Sequenced: distant non-tumor lung tissue. These receptors all stem from a man in his 60s with non-small cell lung cancer. CDR3s include the opening cysteine and the closing phenylalanine or tryptophan. A D gene is named only where the DNA matches it firmly. Size is stated for part of the rows, as once, few or many counts, or as a class when the clone is expanded.

d_call,j_call,v_call,clone_size,cdr3_length,cdr3_nt,cdr3_aa
NA,TRBJ2-5,TRBV11-1,NA,14,TGTGCCAGCAGCTCGGGCGCGTATCAAGAGACCCAGTACTTC,CASSSGAYQETQYF
TRBD1,TRBJ2-2,TRBV6-1,NA,15,TGTGCCAGTAGCTACAGGGGCGCGAACACCGGGGAGCTGTTATTT,CASSYRGANTGELLF
NA,TRBJ2-2,TRBV9,few,14,TGTGCCAGCAGCGTAGCCCGTCACACCGGGGAGCTGTTTTTT,CASSVARHTGELFF
TRBD2,TRBJ2-1,TRBV12-3/TRBV12-4,many,18,TGTGCCAGCAGGAGTCTAGCGGGAGGCTACCCATCCTACAATGAGCAGTTCTTC,CASRSLAGGYPSYNEQFF
NA,TRBJ2-3,TRBV4-2,NA,12,TGTGCCAGCAACCAAGGACAAGCTATGCAGTATTTT,CASNQGQAMQYF
NA,TRBJ1-2,TRBV29-1,NA,11,TGCAGCGTTGCAGCTAGCTATGGCTGCACCTTC,CSVAASYGCTF
NA,TRBJ1-6,TRBV5-1,many,15,TGCGCCAGCAGCGAGATGACAGGACGGGATTCACCCCTCCACTTT,CASSEMTGRDSPLHF
TRBD2,TRBJ2-2,TRBV5-1,NA,16,TGCGCCAGCAGCCCGTGGACTAGCGGGACTACCGGGGAGCTGTTTTTT,CASSPWTSGTTGELFF
NA,TRBJ2-3,TRBV12-3/TRBV12-4,many,14,TGTGCCAGCGGCCCTAGGATTAGAGCAGATACGCAGTATTTT,CASGPRIRADTQYF
TRBD1,TRBJ2-3,TRBV7-9,NA,15,TGTGTCAGCAGCTACGGGACAGCCGGCACAGATGCGCAGTATTTT,CVSSYGTAGTDAQYF
TRBD2,TRBJ2-1,TRBV11-3,once,17,TGTGCCTGTAACTTCGGACGACTAGCGGGAGGGCCGGATGAGCAGTTCTTC,CACNFGRLAGGPDEQFF
NA,TRBJ1-6,TRBV14,NA,12,TGCACCAGTACAAGGGGGAATTCACCCCTCCACTTT,CTSTRGNSPLHF
NA,TRBJ2-7,TRBV7-9,many,13,TGTGCCAGCAGCCCGCGACAGGCCAACGAGCAGTACTTC,CASSPRQANEQYF
NA,TRBJ1-6,TRBV6-5,NA,15,TGTGCCAGCGGACCGGGGCTAATCTATGATTCACCCCTCCACTTT,CASGPGLIYDSPLHF
NA,TRBJ2-5,TRBV29-1,once,13,TGCAGCGTTGAAGTGGTTGCCCGAGAGATCCATTACTTC,CSVEVVAREIHYF
NA,TRBJ1-1,TRBV28,NA,15,TGTGCCAGCAGACGGGGACCCAAGGGCGGAGGGAAAGCTTTCTTT,CASRRGPKGGGKAFF
NA,TRBJ2-7,TRBV20-1,NA,17,TGCAGTGCTAATTATTTGATACGCCCGGAGGGAAACTACGAGCAGTACTTC,CSANYLIRPEGNYEQYF
TRBD2,TRBJ2-1,TRBV29-1,once,19,TGCAGCGTTGAAGATCTGGGGCTAGCGGGGGGAAAGGTTTACAATGAGCAGTTCTTC,CSVEDLGLAGGKVYNEQFF
NA,TRBJ1-3,TRBV28,NA,14,TGTGCCAGCAGCCTTGTACTCTCTGGAAACACCATATATTTT,CASSLVLSGNTIYF
NA,TRBJ2-1,TRBV11-1,NA,18,TGTGCCAGCAGCTTAGTCCAGGGTAGCGGCCTTGAATTAAATGAGCAGTTCTTC,CASSLVQGSGLELNEQFF
NA,TRBJ1-1,TRBV7-8,NA,15,TGTGCCAACAGCTTTTATGCTGGAGGGAGCACTGAAGCTTTCTTT,CANSFYAGGSTEAFF
NA,TRBJ2-1,TRBV11-2,once,14,TGTGCCAGCAGCTTAGAAAGTGGGGGGAATGGGCAGTTCTTC,CASSLESGGNGQFF
NA,TRBJ2-1,TRBV14,many,14,TGTGCCAGCAGCTATAGTCAAGCCTACAATGAGCAGTTCTTC,CASSYSQAYNEQFF
NA,TRBJ2-3,TRBV4-2,NA,19,TGTTCCAACAGCCAAGATGGGCGCGGGAATCGATATAGCATAGATACGCAGTATTTT,CSNSQDGRGNRYSIDTQYF